This note documents a single TCR beta chain sequence. Its antigen is not identified. This specimen comes from a study of spatial heterogeneity in lung cancer. Study-wide points: Mutation counts in tumors were tracked by counts of expanded intratumoral alpha and beta TCRs. Estimated coverage of tumor T cells was roughly 7% for alpha and about 14% for beta chains.

TCRdb passed the 5' RACE reads through MiXCR, listing each CDR3 protein once. The sample includes thousands of distinct CDR3 sequences, over 5% of them seen just once. The CDR3 runs to 14 residues. Germline V gene sequence: CDR1 SGDLS, CDR2 YYNGEE. The germline V and J ends were trimmed by 3 bases and 7 bases, with 16 bases remaining between them. Described time point: sample taken at primary tumor resection. The sequence derives from a male donor with early-stage non-small cell lung cancer. This rearrangement joins TRBV9 to TRBJ1-2, with D possibly matching TRBD1 (5 bases). This sample comprised lung tumor tissue, obtained at surgery. In nucleotides, the CDR3 is TGTGCCAGCAGCGGAAGCCAGGGTTTGTCTGGCTACACCTTC. Residues: CASSGSQGLSGYTF. Full variable domain (rest looked up from reference TRBV9 and TRBJ1-2): DSGVTQTPKHLITATGQRVTLRCSPRSGDLSVYWYQQSLDQGLQFLIQYYNGEERAKGNILERFSAQQFPDLHSELNLSSLELGDSALYFCASSGSQGLSGYTFGSGTRLTVV.